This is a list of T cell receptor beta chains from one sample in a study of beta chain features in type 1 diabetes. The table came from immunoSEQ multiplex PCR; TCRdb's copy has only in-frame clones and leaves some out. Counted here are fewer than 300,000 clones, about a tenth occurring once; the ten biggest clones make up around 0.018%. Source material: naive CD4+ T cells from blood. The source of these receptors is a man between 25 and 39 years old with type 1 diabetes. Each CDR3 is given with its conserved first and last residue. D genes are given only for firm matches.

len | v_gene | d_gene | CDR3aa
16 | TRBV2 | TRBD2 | CASSESGGAAKNIQYF
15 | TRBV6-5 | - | CASNSRGRPGDEQFF
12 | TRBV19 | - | CASSAGGAEAFF
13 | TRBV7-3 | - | CASSPGSNTEAFF
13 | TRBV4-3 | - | CASSQDRVFPQYF
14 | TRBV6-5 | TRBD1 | CASTRQGTNSPLHF
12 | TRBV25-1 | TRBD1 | CASSGGGFGYTF
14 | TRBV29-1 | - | CSVERTTANTEAFF
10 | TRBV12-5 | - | CASGPRGYTF
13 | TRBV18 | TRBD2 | CASSPSGFDTQYF
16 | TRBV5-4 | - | CASSSVPTRSAGELFF
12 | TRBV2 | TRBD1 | CATRDRGPGYTF
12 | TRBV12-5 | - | CASGPGNTEAFF
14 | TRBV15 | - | CATSRGTEKNIQYF
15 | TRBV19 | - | CASSIAASLPYEQYF
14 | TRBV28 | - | CASSSSQRTYEQYF
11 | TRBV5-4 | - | CASSSNYEQYF
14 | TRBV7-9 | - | CASSLESSYNEQFF
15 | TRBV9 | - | CASSVEEAGANVLTF
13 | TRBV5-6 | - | CASSELTRETQYF
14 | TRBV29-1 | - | CSAHRRGPQETQYF
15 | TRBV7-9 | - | CASSFNTPSSYEQYF
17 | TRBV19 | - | CASSMDSPFLNTGELFF
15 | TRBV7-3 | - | CASSSSRGTYNEQFF
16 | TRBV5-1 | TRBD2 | CASSWTSGGRGNEQFF
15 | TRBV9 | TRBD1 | CASSVEGGPFYEQYF
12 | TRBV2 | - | CAGKNSGNEQFF
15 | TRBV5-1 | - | CASSSHTDYPYEQYF
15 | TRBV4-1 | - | CASSQDPGRVETQYF
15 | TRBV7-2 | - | CASSLVGRVDYGYTF
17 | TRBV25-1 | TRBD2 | CASSPGAGYASTDTQYF
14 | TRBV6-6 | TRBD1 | CASSSQGLSYEQYF
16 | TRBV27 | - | CASSPDWSSYNSPLHF
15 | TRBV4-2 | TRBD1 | CASSQTSDRVYEQYF
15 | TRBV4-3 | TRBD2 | CASSPVAGGQYEQYF
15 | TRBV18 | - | CASSPRTINQETQYF
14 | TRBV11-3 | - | CASSLAPGYDEQFF
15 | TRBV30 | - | CAWISGGVPGNTIYF
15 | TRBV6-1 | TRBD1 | CASSSRGTVNTEAFF
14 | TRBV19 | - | CASSIEIGMSEAFF
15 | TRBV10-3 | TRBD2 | CAISVGSGGQNEQFF
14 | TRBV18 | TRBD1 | CASSDGTGIYEQYF
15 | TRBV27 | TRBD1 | CASSPRQGSTDTQYF
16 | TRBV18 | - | CASSPKLPAGSYEQYF
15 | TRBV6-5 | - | CASSYSIHGTYEQYF
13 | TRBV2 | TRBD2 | CASGGGNTDTQYF
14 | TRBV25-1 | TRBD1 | CASSETTGGGPQHF
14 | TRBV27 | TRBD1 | CASSLSSGGYGYTF